One and the same sample provided the 15 T cell receptor beta chains below, sequenced in a study of T cell repertoires in cytomegalovirus infection. Which antigens these TCRs recognize remains unknown. MiXCR, run by TCRdb on the reads, gives a single entry per CDR3 protein. The sample includes roughly 860,000 distinct CDR3 sequences, approximately 32% seen only once; the top ten take around an eighth. The sample consisted of cultured CD8+ T cells from PBMCs, taken from culture after CMV antigen stimulation. Receptors were obtained from a human donor in good health (CMV status not recorded). Some clones in this sample may be carry-over from other donors' samples.

In this sample, this clonotype turned up many times. The chain is built from TRBV6-6 and TRBJ2-7; 9 bases fit TRBD1. Germline CDR1 and CDR2: MNHNY and SVGAGI (reference sequence). This CDR3 contains 15 residues. V gave up 2 bases and J gave up 4 bases; unmatched junction bases: 6. CDR3 DNA sequence: TGTGCCAGCAGTTACAAGGGACAGGGTCCGTACGAGCAGTACTTC. Its protein product is CASSYKGQGPYEQYF.

The chain couples TRBV13 to TRBJ1-4, with D possibly matching TRBD1 (5 bases). Deletions cut 5 bases from V and 7 bases from J, with 17 bases between. Germline CDR1 is PRHDT and CDR2 is FYEKMQ (reference sequence). This CDR3 spans 15 amino acids. CDR3 loop: CASSPTRGLGEKLFF. CDR3 nucleotides: TGTGCCAGCAGCCCCACAAGGGGACTCGGTGAAAAACTGTTTTTT.

The rearrangement links TRBV20-1 to TRBJ2-7; no clear D gene. The CDR3 is 14 amino acids. CDR1 is DFQATT and CDR2 is SNEGSKA in the germline V gene (reference sequence). V was shortened by 4 bases and J by 4 bases, with 17 bases between the two germline ends. This chain's CDR3 is CSATDPTARYEQYV. DNA of the CDR3: TGCAGTGCTACGGACCCCACCGCGAGGTACGAGCAGTACGTC.

The chain has TRBV5-5 and TRBJ2-3, with a tentative D call TRBD2 (5 bases). Trimming removed 1 base at V and 1 base at J, with 13 bases between. Germline lookup yields CDR1 SGHKS and CDR2 YYEKEE (reference sequence). The length of the CDR3 is 16 residues. The CDR3 loop reads CASSLTRLGGTDTQYF. CDR3 DNA: TGTGCCAGCAGCTTGACGAGACTCGGGGGCACAGATACGCAGTATTTT.

This chain links TRBV20-1 with TRBJ2-1; D is possibly TRBD2 (7 bases). Trimming took off 5 bases at V and 2 bases at J, with 13 bases between the two ends. The CDR3 has 14 residues. Germline CDR1 and CDR2: DFQATT and SNEGSKA (reference sequence). The CDR3 nucleotides are TGCAGTGCTTCTCGGGGGGCGACCTACAATGAGCAGTTCTTC. The encoded protein is CSASRGATYNEQFF.

The chain has TRBV2 and TRBJ1-2; 9 bases line up with TRBD1. Germline trimming cut 10 bases from V and 12 bases from J; bases unmatched to any gene: 9. This CDR3 is built from 11 residues. Germline V gene lookup returns CDR1 SNHLY and CDR2 FYNNEI. The CDR3 DNA reads as TGTGCCACTTTGGACAGGGGAATTCACACCTTC. Translated: CATLDRGIHTF.

V is TRBV6-6 and J is TRBJ2-3; maybe TRBD2 (6 bases). CDR3 length equals 17 residues. The V end lost 3 bases, the J end lost 11 bases, and 27 bases lay between the germline ends. The germline gives CDR1 MNHNY, CDR2 SVGAGI (reference sequence). In nucleotides, the CDR3 is TGTGCCAGCAGTTATTCCTCAGGACCCAAGCGGAGGGGTTTGCAGTATTTT. Amino acids: CASSYSSGPKRRGLQYF.

This clonotype appeared a few times. The chain recombines TRBV19 with TRBJ2-2; D gene unclear. V dropped 3 bases and J dropped 4 bases, with 15 bases sitting between them. This CDR3 spans 16 amino acids. The germline CDR1 and CDR2 sequences are LNHDA and SQIVND (reference sequence). For the CDR3, the DNA is TGTGCCAGTAGTATTTCGTCCGGAATCCGCACCGGGGAGCTGTTTTTT. Protein product: CASSISSGIRTGELFF.

This clonotype was counted a few times. The chain has TRBV7-8 and TRBJ2-7; 8 positions agree with TRBD1. The V and J ends lost 2 bases and 3 bases, in that order; junction bases with no gene match: 12. From germline, CDR1 is SGHVS and CDR2 FQNEAQ. CDR3 length: 17 residues. The CDR3 bases are TGTGCCAGCAGCTTAAGACAGGGGCCAATCCATAACTACGAGCAGTACTTC. Its translation: CASSLRQGPIHNYEQYF.

This clonotype was found a few times. The chain joins TRBV29-1 to TRBJ1-1, with a possible D match to TRBD1 (6 bases). Trimming took off 2 bases at V and 6 bases at J, with 16 bases between the two ends. CDR3 size: 14 residues. The germline V gene encodes CDR1 SQVTM and CDR2 ANQGSEA. The CDR3 spells CSVESRGRSAEAFF. In DNA form, the CDR3 reads TGCAGCGTTGAAAGCAGGGGAAGAAGTGCTGAAGCTTTCTTT.

There are a few counts of this clonotype. The rearrangement links TRBV6-5 to TRBJ1-4; no clear D. CDR1 is MNHEY, CDR2 SVGAGI, per germline. This CDR3 has 16 residues. V lost 0 bases and J 0 bases, leaving 8 bases between the germline ends. The DNA for the CDR3 is TGTGCCAGCAGTTACTCTTACGGCGCAACTAATGAAAAACTGTTTTTT. Its translation is CASSYSYGATNEKLFF.

The chain has TRBV19 and TRBJ1-1; D is ambiguous. Germline V gives CDR1 LNHDA, CDR2 SQIVND (reference sequence). The CDR3 loop spans 13 amino acids. The ends were cut back, 8 bases at V and 0 bases at J, with 10 bases in the middle. As DNA, the CDR3 is TGTGCCAGTTCGTACGTTATGAACACTGAAGCTTTCTTT. Protein product: CASSYVMNTEAFF. Full variable domain (rest looked up from reference TRBV19 and TRBJ1-1): DGGITQSPKYLFRKEGQNVTLSCEQNLNHDAMYWYRQDPGQGLRLIYYSQIVNDFQKGDIAEGYSVSREKKESFPLTVTSAQKNPTAFYLCASSYVMNTEAFFGQGTRLTVV.

The sample holds many counts of this clonotype. This chain links TRBV7-4 with TRBJ1-1; the D gene is possibly TRBD1 (5 bases). Between the trimmed V and J ends, which lost 7 bases and 0 bases, there was a span of 18 bases. The CDR3 extends over 16 amino acids. Germline V CDR1 and CDR2: SGHVT, SQSDAQ. The CDR3 reads CASTPRPPGLNTEAFF. DNA for the CDR3: TGTGCCAGCACCCCGCGACCACCGGGGCTGAACACTGAAGCTTTCTTT.

The chain carries TRBV7-2 and TRBJ2-2; 13 bases are a match to TRBD2. The junction had 2 bases not matched to a gene; V was cut back by 3 bases and J by 7 bases. The length of the CDR3 is 15 residues. CDR1 and CDR2 (germline): SGHTA, FQGNSA. The CDR3 loop reads CASSFTSGGDGELFF. CDR3 DNA: TGTGCCAGCAGCTTTACTAGCGGGGGGGACGGGGAGCTGTTTTTT.

This clonotype occurred many times. This sequence joins TRBV7-2 and TRBJ1-6; no firm D call. With 5 bases removed from V and 2 bases from J, the gap between germline ends came to 13 bases. In germline, CDR1 is SGHTA, CDR2 FQGNSA. The length of the CDR3 is 16 residues. The CDR3 sequence is CASSPQEGPYNSPLHF. In nucleotides, the CDR3 is TGTGCCAGCAGCCCGCAGGAGGGCCCCTATAATTCACCCCTCCACTTT.